This T cell receptor beta chain came from a study of regulatory T cells in long-lasting Graves disease. This clonotype was seen many times. Time point meaning: newly diagnosed GD, antithyroid drugs for less than 3 months. Extracted PBMC RNA gave rise to the TCR library. The TCR beta library used iRepertoire HTBI primers with Arm-PCR amplification of CDR3. TCRdb called the multiplex PCR reads again in MiXCR, with one record for every CDR3 protein. The data contain 440,000 or so distinct CDR3 sequences, roughly 15% of them seen just once; the ten biggest clones take up roughly 10%. The data were also submitted as part of a second study, on T cells in Graves' hyperthyroidism and ophthalmopathy. As that study records: Uncontrolled infection, other autoimmune disease, pregnancy or lactation led to exclusion.

The clonotype comes from a woman aged 25 to 39 with Graves disease. Material: peripheral blood mononuclear cells (PBMCs), obtained at new diagnosis, from a patient treated with antithyroid drugs.

CDR3 DNA sequence: TGTGCCAGCAGCCCGGGACTAGCGGGAGTTGGGTCCTACGAGCAGTACTTC. It encodes CASSPGLAGVGSYEQYF. This rearrangement joins TRBV3-1 to TRBJ2-7; 14 positions match TRBD2. Germline assignment: CDR1 LGHDT and CDR2 YNNKEL (reference sequence). Trimming cost V 4 bases and J 1 base; bases outside gene matches: 6. This CDR3 has 17 amino acids.